One T cell receptor beta chain is described in this entry. The antigen remains unidentified. Both 60 Vbeta primers and 13 Jbeta primers went into the PCR. This table comes from immunoSEQ multiplex PCR, and its TCRdb copy is limited to in-frame clones, with some not included. The sample shows about 45,000 clones, around 72% of them seen only once. This record comes from a study of cytomegalovirus exposure and HLA in healthy donors. Study at large: HLA-typed donors contributed some 83 million unique TCRs, which were held in an early data release. General study points: Previously analyzed data showed that most TCR beta V segments were productive at a frequency of about 87% or about 30%. Among the sequence variants, a highly shared cluster was likely an artifact of sequencing. Most CMV-associated TCR beta chains were later found to appear HLA-restricted.

The sequence derives from a woman younger than 45 in good health and CMV-seronegative. The sample consisted of PBMCs.

CDR3 DNA: TGTGCCAGCAGCTTAGCGACTAGCGGGCTCGGGGGTACGCAGTATTTT. Translation: CASSLATSGLGGTQYF. This chain joins TRBV11-2 and TRBJ2-3, with 10 bases that match TRBD2. This CDR3 has 16 residues. CDR1 and CDR2 (germline): SGHAT, FQNNGV. The ends lost 1 base at V and 8 bases at J; junction bases unmatched: 9.